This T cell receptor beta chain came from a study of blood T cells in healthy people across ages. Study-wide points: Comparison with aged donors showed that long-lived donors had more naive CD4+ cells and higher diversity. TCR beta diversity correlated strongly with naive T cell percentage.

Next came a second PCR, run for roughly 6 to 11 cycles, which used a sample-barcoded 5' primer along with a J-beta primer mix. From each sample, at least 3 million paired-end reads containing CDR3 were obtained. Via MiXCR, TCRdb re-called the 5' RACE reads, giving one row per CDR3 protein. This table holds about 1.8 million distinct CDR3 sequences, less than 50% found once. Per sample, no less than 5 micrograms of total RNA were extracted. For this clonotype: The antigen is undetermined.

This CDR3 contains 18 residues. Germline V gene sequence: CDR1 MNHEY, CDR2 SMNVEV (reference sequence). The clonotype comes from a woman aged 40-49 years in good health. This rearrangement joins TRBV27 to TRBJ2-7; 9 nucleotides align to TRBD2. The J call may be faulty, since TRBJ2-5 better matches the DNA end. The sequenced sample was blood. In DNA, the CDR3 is TGTGCCAGCAGTTTATCGTCGGCGGGGGGGCCGGGGAGGGAGACCCAGTACTTC. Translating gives CASSLSSAGGPGRETQYF.